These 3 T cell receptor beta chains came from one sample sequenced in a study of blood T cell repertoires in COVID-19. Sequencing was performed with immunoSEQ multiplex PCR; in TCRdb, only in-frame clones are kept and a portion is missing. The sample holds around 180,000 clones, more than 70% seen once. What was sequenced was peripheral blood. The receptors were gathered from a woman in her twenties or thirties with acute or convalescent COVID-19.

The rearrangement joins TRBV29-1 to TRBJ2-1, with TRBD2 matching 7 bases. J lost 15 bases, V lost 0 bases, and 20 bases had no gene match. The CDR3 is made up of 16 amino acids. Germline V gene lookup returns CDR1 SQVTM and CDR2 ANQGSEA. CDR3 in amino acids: CSVEDRRAGSTGGMFF. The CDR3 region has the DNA TGCAGCGTTGAAGACCGCCGGGCGGGGTCGACGGGGGGTATGTTCTTC.

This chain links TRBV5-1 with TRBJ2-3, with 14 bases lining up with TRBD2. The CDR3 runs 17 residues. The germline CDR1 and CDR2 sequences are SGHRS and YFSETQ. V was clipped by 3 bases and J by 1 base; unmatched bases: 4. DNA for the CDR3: TGCGCCAGCAGCTGGGGGACTAGCGGGAGTGGCACAGATACGCAGTATTTT. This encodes CASSWGTSGSGTDTQYF.

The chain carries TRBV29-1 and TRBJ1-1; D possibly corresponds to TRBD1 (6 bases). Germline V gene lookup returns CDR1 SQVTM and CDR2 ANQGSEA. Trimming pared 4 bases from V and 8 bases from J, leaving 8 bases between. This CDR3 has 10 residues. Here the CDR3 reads CSVGQEEAFF. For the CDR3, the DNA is TGCAGCGTTGGACAGGAGGAAGCTTTCTTT.